Listed below are T cell receptor beta chains from one sample, sequenced in a study of cytomegalovirus exposure and HLA in healthy donors. Profiling relied on immunoSEQ multiplex PCR, and the TCRdb table lists in-frame clones only, not all of them. The sample carries 150,000 to 200,000 clones, 71% recorded once. Sequencing was performed on PBMCs. These receptors all stem from a girl under 18 in good health and CMV-seronegative. Both conserved end residues are part of each CDR3. A D gene is named only where the DNA matches it firmly. Clone size appears in some rows only: once, few, many, or a class for an expanded clone.

d_gene: TRBD1
abundance: .
j_gene: TRBJ2-3
v_gene: TRBV9
len: 15
CDR3nt: TGTGCCAGCAGCGTAGTGGGGACAGGGGGCGATACGCAGTATTTT
CDR3aa: CASSVVGTGGDTQYF

d_gene: .
abundance: once
j_gene: TRBJ1-5
v_gene: TRBV6-5
len: 11
CDR3nt: TGTGCGACCGGAGGCAATCAGCCCCAGCATTTT
CDR3aa: CATGGNQPQHF

d_gene: .
abundance: .
j_gene: TRBJ1-2
v_gene: TRBV10-3
len: 13
CDR3nt: TGTGCCATCAGTCGACAGGCAAACTATGGCTACACCTTC
CDR3aa: CAISRQANYGYTF

d_gene: TRBD1
abundance: .
j_gene: TRBJ2-5
v_gene: TRBV5-1
len: 18
CDR3nt: TGCGCCAGCAGCTTCTACGGCACAGGGGGTTCGGGTTCGGAGACCCAGTACTTC
CDR3aa: CASSFYGTGGSGSETQYF

d_gene: TRBD2
abundance: .
j_gene: TRBJ2-3
v_gene: TRBV6-1
len: 16
CDR3nt: TGTGCCAGCAGTGAATCAGCAGCGGGATATACAGATACGCAGTATTTT
CDR3aa: CASSESAAGYTDTQYF

d_gene: .
abundance: .
j_gene: TRBJ2-7
v_gene: TRBV19
len: 14
CDR3nt: TGTGCCAGTACCTACCGGGACTCCCCCGCCGAGCAGTACTTC
CDR3aa: CASTYRDSPAEQYF

d_gene: TRBD2
abundance: few
j_gene: TRBJ2-7
v_gene: TRBV5-1
len: 15
CDR3nt: TGCGCCAGCAGCTATCGGACTAGCGGATCCTACGAGCAGTACTTC
CDR3aa: CASSYRTSGSYEQYF

d_gene: TRBD2
abundance: .
j_gene: TRBJ2-2
v_gene: TRBV4-2
len: 16
CDR3nt: TGTGCCAGCAGCCAACGCGGGGGAACGAACACCGGGGAGCTGTTTTTT
CDR3aa: CASSQRGGTNTGELFF

d_gene: .
abundance: .
j_gene: TRBJ2-5
v_gene: TRBV11-2
len: 16
CDR3nt: TGTGCCAGCAGCCCAGAGCGGACTCTTAACAAAGAGACCCAGTACTTC
CDR3aa: CASSPERTLNKETQYF

d_gene: TRBD2
abundance: .
j_gene: TRBJ2-5
v_gene: TRBV19
len: 17
CDR3nt: TGTGCCAGTAGTCCCGGCGGACTAGCGGGGGGTCCAGAGACCCAGTACTTC
CDR3aa: CASSPGGLAGGPETQYF

d_gene: TRBD2
abundance: .
j_gene: TRBJ2-1
v_gene: TRBV5-1
len: 16
CDR3nt: TGCGCCAGCAGCGATCAGAGCGGGGGGGCGGGGTGGGAGCAGTTCTTC
CDR3aa: CASSDQSGGAGWEQFF

d_gene: TRBD1
abundance: once
j_gene: TRBJ2-1
v_gene: TRBV25-1
len: 16
CDR3nt: TGTGCCAGCAGTGATCCTCGACAGGGCCGCTCAAATGAGCAGTTCTTC
CDR3aa: CASSDPRQGRSNEQFF

d_gene: TRBD2
abundance: .
j_gene: TRBJ2-4
v_gene: TRBV19
len: 13
CDR3nt: TGTGCCAGTAGTGCGGGACTAGCGGGATCCCTATACTTC
CDR3aa: CASSAGLAGSLYF

d_gene: .
abundance: .
j_gene: TRBJ1-2
v_gene: TRBV4-1
len: 17
CDR3nt: TGCGCCAGCAGCCAAGTTTCACAGTTTTCAGGGGACTATGGCTACACCTTC
CDR3aa: CASSQVSQFSGDYGYTF

d_gene: .
abundance: .
j_gene: TRBJ2-3
v_gene: TRBV4-2
len: 13
CDR3nt: TGTGCCAGCAGCCAGGTAGAGGCAGATACGCAGTATTTT
CDR3aa: CASSQVEADTQYF

d_gene: .
abundance: few
j_gene: TRBJ1-1
v_gene: TRBV5-1
len: 12
CDR3nt: TGCGCCAGCAGCTTGCAGGGGTCTGAAGCTTTCTTT
CDR3aa: CASSLQGSEAFF

d_gene: TRBD1
abundance: .
j_gene: TRBJ2-5
v_gene: TRBV5-1
len: 17
CDR3nt: TGCGCCAGCAGCTTGGCAGGAAGGACAGGGGAAGGGGAGACCCAGTACTTC
CDR3aa: CASSLAGRTGEGETQYF

d_gene: .
abundance: .
j_gene: TRBJ2-7
v_gene: TRBV19
len: 14
CDR3nt: TGTGCCACCCGGGGTCTAGAGAGCCCCTACGAGCAGTACTTC
CDR3aa: CATRGLESPYEQYF

d_gene: TRBD1
abundance: few
j_gene: TRBJ1-2
v_gene: TRBV2
len: 13
CDR3nt: TGTGCCAGCAGGGTCGACAGGGAGGATGGCTACACCTTC
CDR3aa: CASRVDREDGYTF

d_gene: .
abundance: .
j_gene: TRBJ1-5
v_gene: TRBV5-4
len: 14
CDR3nt: TGTGCCAGCAGCTTCAGGGGTAGCAATCAGCCCCAGCATTTT
CDR3aa: CASSFRGSNQPQHF

d_gene: .
abundance: .
j_gene: TRBJ1-5
v_gene: TRBV4-2
len: 17
CDR3nt: TGTGCCAGCAGCCAAGAAGGGGCAGCACATAGCAATCAGCCCCAGCATTTT
CDR3aa: CASSQEGAAHSNQPQHF

d_gene: .
abundance: .
j_gene: TRBJ2-1
v_gene: TRBV7-6
len: 16
CDR3nt: TGTGCCAGCAGCCCGATACAGGGATACGAGTACAATGAGCAGTTCTTC
CDR3aa: CASSPIQGYEYNEQFF

d_gene: .
abundance: .
j_gene: TRBJ2-3
v_gene: TRBV9
len: 16
CDR3nt: TGTGCCAGCAGCGTAAACCTAGCCCTGATGGCAGATACGCAGTATTTT
CDR3aa: CASSVNLALMADTQYF

d_gene: .
abundance: .
j_gene: TRBJ1-5
v_gene: TRBV27
len: 13
CDR3nt: TGTGCCAGCAGTTCAGGGGGCAATCAGCCCCAGCATTTT
CDR3aa: CASSSGGNQPQHF

d_gene: .
abundance: .
j_gene: TRBJ2-7
v_gene: TRBV11-2
len: 15
CDR3nt: TGTGCCAGCAGCCGGCCGGGACACCCCTCCTACGAGCAGTACTTC
CDR3aa: CASSRPGHPSYEQYF

d_gene: TRBD1
abundance: .
j_gene: TRBJ2-5
v_gene: TRBV15
len: 16
CDR3nt: TGTGCCACCAGCCGAGAACGGACAGGGGGCGGAGAGACCCAGTACTTC
CDR3aa: CATSRERTGGGETQYF

d_gene: TRBD2
abundance: .
j_gene: TRBJ2-1
v_gene: TRBV5-1
len: 15
CDR3nt: TGCGCCAGCAGCTCCACTAGCGGATCCTACAATGAGCAGTTCTTC
CDR3aa: CASSSTSGSYNEQFF

d_gene: .
abundance: .
j_gene: TRBJ1-4
v_gene: TRBV6-5
len: 14
CDR3nt: TGTGCCAGCAGTTACTCGACAGGCAGGGAAAAACTGTTTTTT
CDR3aa: CASSYSTGREKLFF

d_gene: TRBD1
abundance: .
j_gene: TRBJ2-1
v_gene: TRBV2
len: 16
CDR3nt: TGTGCCAGCAGTGAAGCACAGGGGGGATCCTACAATGAGCAGTTCTTC
CDR3aa: CASSEAQGGSYNEQFF

d_gene: .
abundance: .
j_gene: TRBJ2-7
v_gene: TRBV7-8
len: 14
CDR3nt: TGTGCCAGCAGCTTGGGTTTTGAGGGAAACGAGCAGTACTTC
CDR3aa: CASSLGFEGNEQYF

d_gene: .
abundance: .
j_gene: TRBJ1-4
v_gene: TRBV14
len: 16
CDR3nt: TGTGCCAGCAGCCAGGCGGGGGGGGAACCGCGCGAAAAACTGTTTTTT
CDR3aa: CASSQAGGEPREKLFF

d_gene: TRBD1
abundance: .
j_gene: TRBJ1-2
v_gene: TRBV7-2
len: 15
CDR3nt: TGTGCCAGCAGCTTAGTGGCAGGGGGCCGTTTCGGCTACACCTTC
CDR3aa: CASSLVAGGRFGYTF

d_gene: TRBD2
abundance: .
j_gene: TRBJ2-3
v_gene: TRBV5-1
len: 16
CDR3nt: TGCGCCAGCAGCTTGATTAGCGGGGCCTACACAGATACGCAGTTTTTT
CDR3aa: CASSLISGAYTDTQFF

d_gene: .
abundance: .
j_gene: TRBJ1-1
v_gene: TRBV7-8
len: 13
CDR3nt: TGTGCCAGCAGCTGGCAGGGTATCACTGAAGCTTTCTTT
CDR3aa: CASSWQGITEAFF

d_gene: .
abundance: few
j_gene: TRBJ1-1
v_gene: TRBV19
len: 13
CDR3nt: TGTGCCAGTAGTTTGACACTGAACACTGAAGCTTTCTTT
CDR3aa: CASSLTLNTEAFF